A single TCR beta chain is shown here with its context. The data originate from a study of Ad26.COV2.S vaccination and SARS-CoV-2 variants. Study as a whole: Of the COV1001 trial arms, the Ad26.COV2.S arm included the donor.

Profiled with immunoSEQ multiplex PCR; TCRdb holds only in-frame clones, not every one. The table has 300,000 to 350,000 clones, less than 90% seen once. This CDR3 is built from 14 residues. The germline CDR1 and CDR2 sequences are LGHNA and YSLEER. V was clipped by 0 bases and J by 6 bases, with 12 bases between them. The treatment was: 15 to 20 received Ad26.COV2.S at low or high dose, single or two shots; five or six received placebo; per-sample allocation not given. Day 63 after the first vaccine or placebo injection was the time point for sampling. Vaccine was an Ad26 vector expressing Wuhan-strain SARS-CoV-2 spike.

Sequenced material: peripheral blood, taken in a trial of Ad26.COV2.S vaccine versus placebo. This rearrangement joins TRBV4-3 to TRBJ2-7, with D unresolved. This clonotype was obtained from a person aged 18-65 years who received the Ad26.COV2.S COVID-19 vaccine or a placebo. CDR3 in amino acids: CASSQDHGYGEQYF. Written as DNA, the CDR3 is TGCGCCAGCAGCCAAGACCACGGGTACGGCGAGCAGTACTTC.